These 18 T cell receptor beta chains share one sample of origin, sequenced in a study of T cell responses to AZD1222 COVID-19 vaccine. Produced via immunoSEQ multiplex PCR; TCRdb's table is partial and in-frame only. The table lists 150,000 to 200,000 clones, 85% to 95% of them singletons. The sequencing used peripheral blood, collected 28 days after the second AZD1222 dose. The receptor source for this set is an adult who received the AZD1222 COVID-19 vaccine.

This chain connects TRBV10-3 to TRBJ2-7; 8 positions match TRBD1. From germline, CDR1 is ENHRY and CDR2 SYGVKD. Trimming at V came to 11 bases and at J to 0 bases, leaving 21 bases not matched to a gene. The CDR3 spans 18 residues. The CDR3 DNA reads as TGTGCCGTACTTTCCGGGACAGGTAAAAGGGGTAGCTCCTACGAGCAGTACTTC. As protein: CAVLSGTGKRGSSYEQYF.

V and J are TRBV29-1 and TRBJ1-1; D is ambiguous. V dropped 4 bases and J dropped 5 bases, with 17 bases sitting between them. CDR1 and CDR2 from the germline V gene are SQVTM and ANQGSEA. The CDR3 extends over 14 amino acids. Written as DNA, the CDR3 is TGCAGCGTTGCCCTAGATGCTGGAGGAACTGAAGCTTTCTTT. Encoded protein: CSVALDAGGTEAFF.

The J gene is TRBJ1-1, the V gene TRBV12-3 or TRBV12-4, with D possibly being TRBD1 (5 bases). The CDR3 contains 13 residues. Trimming stripped 6 bases from V and 0 bases from J, with 8 bases between. CDR3 DNA: TGTGCCAGCAGGGAGGGGATGAACACTGAAGCTTTCTTT. Amino acid sequence: CASREGMNTEAFF.

The rearrangement uses TRBV4-2 and TRBJ2-1; D not certain. Trimming pared 0 bases from V and 10 bases from J, leaving 10 bases between. This CDR3 region has 13 residues. Germline CDR1 is LGHNA and CDR2 is YNFKEQ. CDR3 DNA: TGTGCCAGCAGCCAAGATTGGGCGACCGAGCAGTTCTTC. It is translated as CASSQDWATEQFF.

V and J are TRBV18 and TRBJ1-2, with 9 bases that match TRBD1. Germline-derived CDR1 and CDR2 are KGHSH and LQKENI. The CDR3 extends over 15 amino acids. V was pared by 4 bases and J by 4 bases, with 7 bases of the junction left unmatched. In nucleotides, the CDR3 is TGTGCCAGCTCACGGGGACAGGGATTGGGCTATGGCTACACCTTC. Its protein is CASSRGQGLGYGYTF.

A single count supports this clone. V usage is TRBV28 and J usage is TRBJ2-7; 7 bases match TRBD1. CDR1 is MDHEN, CDR2 SYDVKM, per germline. Trimming removed 5 bases from V and 3 bases from J; junction bases left unmatched: 7. The CDR3 length is 14 residues. CDR3 loop: CASSLTGTGYEQYF. The CDR3 DNA reads as TGTGCCAGCAGTCTGACAGGGACGGGCTACGAGCAGTACTTC.

This chain connects TRBV10-3 to TRBJ2-1; D could derive from TRBD1 or TRBD2 (6 bases each). CDR1 and CDR2 from the germline V gene are ENHRY and SYGVKD. The CDR3 is 16 residues long. Trimming cost V 2 bases and J 2 bases, with 13 bases left between them. The CDR3 coding sequence is TGTGCCATCAGTGAGCCGCAGAGGGGGGCCTACAATGAGCAGTTCTTC. It yields the protein CAISEPQRGAYNEQFF.

V gene TRBV18 combines with J gene TRBJ1-4, with 7 bases that match TRBD1. Trimming removed 3 bases from V and 6 bases from J; junction bases left unmatched: 4. Germline-derived CDR1 and CDR2 are KGHSH and LQKENI. The CDR3 totals 14 residues. The CDR3 reads CASSPFDRDEKLFF. The CDR3 bases are TGTGCCAGCTCACCCTTTGACAGGGATGAAAAACTGTTTTTT. Supplemented by reference TRBV18 and TRBJ1-4, the full variable domain reads NAGVMQNPRHLVRRRGQEARLRCSPMKGHSHVYWYRQLPEEGLKFMVYLQKENIIDESGMPKERFSAEFPKEGPSILRIQQVVRGDSAAYFCASSPFDRDEKLFFGSGTQLSVL.

DNA of the CDR3: TGTGCCAGCAGGACAGATAGCAATCAGCCCCAGCATTTT. This gives the protein CASRTDSNQPQHF. This sequence joins TRBV2 and TRBJ1-5, with a tentative D call TRBD1 (5 bases). The CDR3 has 13 residues. The germline V gene has CDR1 SNHLY and CDR2 FYNNEI. V was pared by 6 bases and J by 0 bases, with 6 bases between.

V gene TRBV12-5 combines with J gene TRBJ2-5, with TRBD1 matching over 7 bases. J gave up 5 bases and V 7 bases, and 7 bases lay outside the gene matches. Germline CDR1 LGHNT, CDR2 FRNRAP. The length of the CDR3 is 13 residues. The CDR3 DNA reads as TGTGCTAGTGCCAATAGGGGGCTGGAGACCCAGTACTTC. Translating it yields CASANRGLETQYF.

The genes are TRBV2 and TRBJ1-3; 8 bases match TRBD1. The V segment lost 3 bases and the J segment 3 bases; nucleotides outside the gene matches: 4. This CDR3 region has 15 residues. Germline-derived CDR1 and CDR2 are SNHLY and FYNNEI. This CDR3 reads CASSEGRGLGNTIYF. CDR3 coding DNA: TGTGCCAGCAGTGAGGGCAGGGGGCTTGGAAACACCATATATTTT.

This rearrangement joins TRBV6-6 to TRBJ2-7; D might be TRBD1 (5 bases). In germline, CDR1 is MNHNY, CDR2 SVGAGI (reference sequence). The CDR3 has 15 amino acids. The ends were cut back, 4 bases at V and 3 bases at J, with 16 bases in the middle. CDR3 loop: CASSFLQGSRYEQYF. The CDR3 bases are TGTGCCAGCAGTTTTCTGCAGGGCTCTCGCTACGAGCAGTACTTC.

On this clone: Other DNA sequences from this sample encode an identical CDR3 as well. J is TRBJ2-7 and V is TRBV28; TRBD1 aligns across 8 bases. Germline CDR1 is MDHEN and CDR2 is SYDVKM. This CDR3 has 13 residues. V was clipped by 4 bases and J by 3 bases; unmatched bases: 2. The CDR3 region has the DNA TGTGCCAGCAGTTCGGGACAGGACTACGAGCAGTACTTC. This translates into CASSSGQDYEQYF.

This clone was detected only a few times. V is TRBV19 and J is TRBJ1-5, with D maybe TRBD1 (6 bases). CDR3 length equals 14 residues. The V and J ends lost 5 bases and 3 bases respectively, with 11 bases between them. Germline V gene data show CDR1 as LNHDA and CDR2 as SQIVND (reference sequence). CDR3 region: CASSATGPNQPQHF. Written as DNA, the CDR3 is TGTGCCAGTAGTGCTACAGGGCCCAATCAGCCCCAGCATTTT.

This chain uses TRBV6-6 with TRBJ2-1, with D possibly matching TRBD2 (6 bases). Germline loops: CDR1 MNHNY, CDR2 SVGAGI (reference sequence). The CDR3 is 15 amino acids. Trimming stripped 2 bases from V and 5 bases from J, with 13 bases between. The CDR3 sequence is CASSYGLGGNNEQFF. CDR3 bases: TGTGCCAGCAGTTACGGGCTGGGGGGAAACAATGAGCAGTTCTTC.

V gene TRBV7-8 combines with J gene TRBJ2-1; TRBD2 agrees at 7 bases. The ends lost 2 bases at V and 6 bases at J; junction bases unmatched: 10. The CDR3 sequence is 16 residues long. Germline V gives CDR1 SGHVS, CDR2 FQNEAQ. Here the CDR3 reads CASSLRGGRIGNEQFF. In nucleotides, the CDR3 is TGTGCCAGCAGCTTAAGGGGCGGGAGAATTGGCAATGAGCAGTTCTTC.

The chain is built from TRBV4-2 and TRBJ1-4, with a possible D match to TRBD1 (5 bases). V dropped 0 bases and J dropped 8 bases, with 13 bases sitting between them. Germline assignment: CDR1 LGHNA and CDR2 YNFKEQ. The CDR3 runs to 15 residues. The DNA of the CDR3 is TGTGCCAGCAGCCAAGAATCGCGGGGCGAAGAAAAACTGTTTTTT. Its translation is CASSQESRGEEKLFF.

The chain links TRBV9 to TRBJ2-7, with 10 bases identical to TRBD2. The CDR3 length is 15 residues. Trimming at V came to 4 bases and at J to 4 bases, leaving 8 bases not matched to a gene. The germline CDR1 and CDR2 sequences are SGDLS and YYNGEE. CDR3 amino acids: CASSTAGLASYEQYF. DNA of the CDR3: TGTGCCAGCAGCACCGCGGGACTAGCGTCATACGAGCAGTACTTC.